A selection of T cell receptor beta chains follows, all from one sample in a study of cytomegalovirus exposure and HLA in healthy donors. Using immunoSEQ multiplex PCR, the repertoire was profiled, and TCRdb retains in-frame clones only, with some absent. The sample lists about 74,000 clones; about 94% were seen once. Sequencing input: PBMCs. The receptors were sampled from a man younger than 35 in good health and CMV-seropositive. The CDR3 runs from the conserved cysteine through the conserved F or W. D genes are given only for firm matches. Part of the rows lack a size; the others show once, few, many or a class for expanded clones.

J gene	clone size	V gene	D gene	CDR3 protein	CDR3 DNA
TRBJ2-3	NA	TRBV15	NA	CATSREQGPDTQYF	TGTGCCACCAGCAGAGAGCAGGGCCCAGATACGCAGTATTTT
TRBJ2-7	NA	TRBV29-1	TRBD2	CSARRPSGNEQYF	TGCAGCGCCAGAAGGCCTAGCGGGAACGAGCAGTACTTC
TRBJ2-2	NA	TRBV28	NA	CASRRSGTHTGELFF	TGTGCCAGCAGACGATCCGGGACACACACCGGGGAGCTGTTTTTT
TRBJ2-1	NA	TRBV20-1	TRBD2	CSAGGLAQFF	TGCAGTGCTGGAGGACTAGCCCAGTTCTTC
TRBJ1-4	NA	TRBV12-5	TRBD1	CASGRGAANEKLFF	TGTGCTAGTGGCAGGGGGGCTGCTAATGAAAAACTGTTTTTT
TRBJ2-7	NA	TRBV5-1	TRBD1	CASSLGLTRDRGYEQYF	TGCGCCAGCAGCTTGGGCTTAACCCGGGACAGGGGGTACGAGCAGTACTTC
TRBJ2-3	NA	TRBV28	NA	CASRRSGTDTQYF	TGTGCCAGCAGGAGGTCCGGCACAGATACGCAGTATTTT
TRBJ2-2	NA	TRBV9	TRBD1	CASSVVLPGTVNTGELFF	TGTGCCAGCAGCGTAGTCTTACCCGGGACAGTGAACACCGGGGAGCTGTTTTTT
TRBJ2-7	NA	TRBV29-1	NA	CSVEEASYEQYF	TGCAGCGTTGAGGAGGCCTCCTACGAGCAGTACTTC
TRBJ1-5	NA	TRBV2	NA	CASSEASDTNQPQHF	TGTGCCAGCAGTGAAGCTTCCGACACGAATCAGCCCCAGCATTTT
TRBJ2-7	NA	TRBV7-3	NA	CASSPGVGPYEQYF	TGTGCCAGCAGCCCAGGGGTAGGTCCCTACGAGCAGTACTTC
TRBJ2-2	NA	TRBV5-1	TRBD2	CASSPLGLAGGPGELFF	TGCGCCAGCAGCCCCCTGGGGTTAGCGGGAGGCCCCGGGGAGCTGTTTTTT
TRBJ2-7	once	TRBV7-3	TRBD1	CASSAGPRDRGLEQYF	TGTGCCAGCAGCGCCGGACCCCGGGACAGGGGGCTCGAGCAGTACTTC
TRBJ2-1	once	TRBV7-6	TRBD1	CASSQGQGFHEQFF	TGTGCCAGCAGCCAGGGACAGGGATTCCATGAGCAGTTCTTC
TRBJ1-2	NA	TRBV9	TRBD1	CASSTQDRARYGYTF	TGTGCCAGCAGCACCCAAGACAGGGCTCGGTATGGCTACACCTTC
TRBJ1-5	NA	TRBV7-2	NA	CASSPYDQPQHF	TGTGCCAGCAGCCCTTATGATCAGCCCCAGCATTTT
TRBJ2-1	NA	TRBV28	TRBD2	CASTTAPGLANFYEQFF	TGTGCCAGCACCACCGCCCCGGGACTAGCGAATTTCTATGAGCAGTTCTTC
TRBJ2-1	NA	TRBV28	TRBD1	CASSFRPGGTIF	TGTGCCAGCAGTTTCCGGCCAGGGGGAACGATCTTC
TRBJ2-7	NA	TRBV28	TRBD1	CASSSVGQGLYEQYF	TGTGCCAGCAGTTCCGTAGGACAGGGCCTCTACGAGCAGTACTTC
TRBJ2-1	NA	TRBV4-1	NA	CASSQDPGRGSNEQFF	TGCGCCAGCAGCCAAGATCCGGGGAGAGGTAGCAATGAGCAGTTCTTC
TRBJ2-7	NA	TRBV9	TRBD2	CASSAGTSGNLYEQYF	TGTGCCAGCAGCGCAGGGACTAGCGGGAATCTCTACGAGCAGTACTTC
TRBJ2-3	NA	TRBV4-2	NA	CASSLHKGDWSTDTQYF	TGTGCCAGCAGCCTTCACAAGGGGGATTGGAGCACAGATACGCAGTATTTT
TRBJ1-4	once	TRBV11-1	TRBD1	CASSLDQGAEKLFF	TGTGCCAGCAGCTTAGACCAGGGGGCTGAAAAACTGTTTTTT
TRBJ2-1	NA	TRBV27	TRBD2	CASSSFSGVSYNEQFF	TGTGCCAGCAGTTCCTTTAGCGGGGTGTCCTACAATGAGCAGTTCTTC
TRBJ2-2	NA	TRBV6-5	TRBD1	CASSPHRGTGELFF	TGTGCCAGCAGCCCTCACAGGGGGACCGGGGAGCTGTTTTTT
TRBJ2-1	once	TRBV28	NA	CASSLSQTKQFF	TGTGCCAGCAGTTTAAGCCAAACCAAGCAGTTCTTC
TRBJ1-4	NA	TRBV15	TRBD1	CATSMSGQPNEKLFF	TGTGCCACCAGCATGTCGGGACAGCCTAATGAAAAACTGTTTTTT
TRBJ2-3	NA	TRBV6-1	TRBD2	CASSEWSSGSFKDTQYF	TGTGCCAGCAGTGAATGGTCTAGCGGGAGTTTCAAAGATACGCAGTATTTT
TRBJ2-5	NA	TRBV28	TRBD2	CASSRGLAGEETQYF	TGTGCCAGCAGCCGGGGACTAGCGGGAGAAGAGACCCAGTACTTC
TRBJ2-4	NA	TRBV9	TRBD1	CASSPRQGLKNIQYF	TGTGCCAGCAGCCCCAGACAGGGCCTCAAAAACATTCAGTACTTC
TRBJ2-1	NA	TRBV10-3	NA	CAISDSELKFF	TGTGCCATCAGTGATTCGGAGTTGAAGTTCTTC
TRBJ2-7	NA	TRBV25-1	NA	CASSDPSSYEQYF	TGTGCCAGCAGTGACCCGAGCTCCTACGAGCAGTACTTC
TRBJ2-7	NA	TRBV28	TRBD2	CASSLWSTSAFYEQYF	TGTGCCAGCAGTTTATGGTCTACTAGCGCTTTCTACGAGCAGTACTTC
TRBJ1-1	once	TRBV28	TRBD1	CASSFVGQGAAFF	TGTGCCAGCAGTTTTGTGGGACAGGGGGCGGCTTTCTTT
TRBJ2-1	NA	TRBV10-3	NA	CAISESLGYNEQFF	TGTGCCATCAGTGAGTCACTAGGGTACAATGAGCAGTTCTTC
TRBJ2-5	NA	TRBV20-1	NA	CSAMEGKTQYF	TGCAGTGCCATGGAGGGGAAGACCCAGTACTTC